The 10 T cell receptor beta chains below were found in one sample sequenced in a study of blood T cell repertoires in COVID-19. Clones were read by immunoSEQ multiplex PCR, and TCRdb kept only the in-frame ones, dropping some. The table lists approximately 47,000 clones, about 84% of them singletons, with approximately 5.6% in the top ten. Sequences were obtained from peripheral blood. The receptor source for this set is a woman in her sixties or seventies with acute or convalescent COVID-19.

The gene calls are TRBV5-1 and TRBJ2-3; 12 positions agree with TRBD1. This CDR3 has 15 amino acids. Germline loops: CDR1 SGHRS, CDR2 YFSETQ. V lost 2 bases, J lost 8 bases, and 6 bases stayed unmatched. DNA for the CDR3: TGCGCCAGCAGCTTACGGGACAGGGGGCAGGGTACGCAGTATTTT. This codes for CASSLRDRGQGTQYF.

This clone was seen just once. The chain has TRBV27 and TRBJ1-2; D is unclear. The CDR3 extends over 15 amino acids. Germline-derived CDR1 and CDR2 are MNHEY and SMNVEV (reference sequence). Trimming took 5 bases from V and 5 from J, leaving 18 bases between them. CDR3 amino acids: CASSPGGSRGYGYTF. CDR3 sequence (DNA): TGTGCCAGCAGTCCGGGCGGTAGTCGAGGGTATGGCTACACCTTC.

The rearrangement joins TRBV29-1 to TRBJ1-4; 9 bases are a match to TRBD1. V was clipped by 6 bases and J by 8 bases; unmatched bases: 7. This CDR3 region has 13 residues. Germline V gene data show CDR1 as SQVTM and CDR2 as ANQGSEA. The CDR3 DNA follows: TGCAGCGTAGGGGACAGGGAAGACGAAAAACTGTTTTTT. Protein sequence: CSVGDREDEKLFF. The whole variable domain, filled in from reference TRBV29-1 and TRBJ1-4, reads SAVISQKPSRDICQRGTSLTIQCQVDSQVTMMFWYRQQPGQSLTLIATANQGSEATYESGFVIDKFPISRPNLTFSTLTVSNMSPEDSSIYLCSVGDREDEKLFFGSGTQLSVL.

The rearrangement links TRBV5-1 to TRBJ2-1; 9 nucleotides match TRBD2. V was pared by 0 bases and J by 7 bases, with 11 bases of the junction left unmatched. CDR3 length: 17 residues. The V gene's germline CDR1 is SGHRS and CDR2 YFSETQ. In nucleotides, the CDR3 is TGCGCCAGCAGCTTGGGGGACCTAGCGGGGTCTGGGAATGAGCAGTTCTTC. Translation: CASSLGDLAGSGNEQFF.

There are a few counts of this clone. The chain recombines TRBV6-5 with TRBJ2-7; 11 positions agree with TRBD2. CDR1 and CDR2 from the germline V gene are MNHEY and SVGAGI. The CDR3 spans 14 residues. J was trimmed by 3 bases and V by 6 bases; bases with no gene match: 4. CDR3 coding DNA: TGTGCCAGCAGCAGGACTAGCGGGCACTACGAGCAGTACTTC. Protein: CASSRTSGHYEQYF.

V usage is TRBV18 and J usage is TRBJ2-6, with D possibly TRBD1 on 5 matching bases. Germline lookup yields CDR1 KGHSH and CDR2 LQKENI. This CDR3 region has 18 residues. V was shortened by 1 base and J by 4 bases, with 17 bases between the two germline ends. The CDR3 loop is CASSPRTGPRFGANVLTF. The CDR3 DNA sequence: TGTGCCAGCTCACCACGAACAGGCCCCCGCTTCGGGGCCAACGTCCTGACTTTC.

The gene calls are TRBV2 and TRBJ2-6, with D possibly TRBD2 on 6 matching bases. The V end was cut by 7 bases, the J end by 1 base, with 14 bases between. Per germline, CDR1 SNHLY and CDR2 FYNNEI. This CDR3 spans 16 amino acids. CDR3 nucleotides: TGTGCCAGCATCCCCAGGAGGGGATCTGGGGCCAACGTCCTGACTTTC. Protein product: CASIPRRGSGANVLTF.

Comments on this clone: The sample has other DNA sequences that encode this CDR3 too. This chain joins TRBV5-1 and TRBJ2-1; 11 nucleotides align to TRBD2. Germline V gene data show CDR1 as SGHRS and CDR2 as YFSETQ. The CDR3 is 15 residues long. V lost 5 bases and J lost 7; bases outside the gene matches: 8. The chain's CDR3 is CASSPTSGIGNEQFF. The CDR3, as DNA: TGCGCCAGCAGTCCGACTAGCGGGATAGGTAATGAGCAGTTCTTC.

This rearrangement joins TRBV7-2 to TRBJ1-1; D might be TRBD1 (6 bases). The CDR3 totals 14 residues. Germline lookup yields CDR1 SGHTA and CDR2 FQGNSA. The V gene lost 5 bases and the J gene lost 2 bases, with 12 bases spanning the gap. CDR3 DNA sequence: TGTGCCAGCAGCCCATGGACAGCCAACACTGAAGCTTTCTTT. It yields the protein CASSPWTANTEAFF.

The chain couples TRBV27 to TRBJ2-7, with D tentatively TRBD1 (5 bases). The germline CDR1 and CDR2 sequences are MNHEY and SMNVEV (reference sequence). V lost 3 bases and J lost 5, with 14 bases in between. The length of the CDR3 is 14 residues. The CDR3 DNA is TGTGCCAGCAGTTTCCAGGGCAGACCCCACGAGCAGTACTTC. Translation: CASSFQGRPHEQYF.